The clone carrying this TCR beta chain was detected many times. Its antigen is not known. The sample originates from a study of identical twins. Findings and caveats of the study: Cross-sectional statistics underpinned the conclusions; the same donors were not followed.

V lost 4 bases to trimming and J lost 4 bases; unmatched junction nucleotides: 12. CDR1 and CDR2 from the germline V gene are MNHEY and SVGEGT. The CDR3 extends over 19 amino acids. TCRdb fed the 5' RACE reads into MiXCR, producing one record per CDR3 protein. The sample holds hundreds of thousands of distinct CDR3 sequences; about 7% are singletons and the top ten take about 3.6%. The same data also contributed to another study, on yellow fever vaccine responses in identical twins.

The chain links TRBV6-2 or TRBV6-3 to TRBJ2-1; 14 nucleotides line up with TRBD2. Sequenced: memory (CD45RO+) T cells sorted from blood. The clonotype was recovered from a woman under 30 in good health. CDR3 sequence: CASSSNPGLAGVRYNEQFF. The CDR3 nucleotides read TGTGCCAGCAGTTCAAACCCGGGACTAGCGGGAGTACGGTACAATGAGCAGTTCTTC.